Below, 20 T cell receptor beta chains from the same sample are listed, as sequenced in a study of read filtering for tumor transcriptome and immune sequencing. Molecular barcoded adaptors covering alpha/delta and beta/gamma chains were used on 400 ng RNA. TCRdb itself ran the reads through MiXCR, one entry per CDR3 protein. Of more than 70,000 distinct CDR3 sequences listed, about 22% are singletons. Sequenced: a population of CD138-negative cells sorted from bone marrow. These receptors came from a donor at least 40 years old with multiple myeloma.

This clonotype was observed many times. This chain connects TRBV5-6 to TRBJ1-1; 9 bases match TRBD1. CDR3 size: 14 residues. The germline CDR1 and CDR2 sequences are SGHDT and YYEEEE. The V and J ends lost 1 base and 12 bases, in that order; junction bases with no gene match: 10. The CDR3 DNA is TGTGCCAGCAGCTTGATAGGGGACAGGGCTGTAACTTTCTTT. This encodes CASSLIGDRAVTFF.

Remarks on this clonotype: One junction end disagrees with the germline gene, perhaps due to a read error. The CDR3 here is CASSLEGNQLQHF. The CDR3 nucleotides are TGCGCCAGCAGCTTGGAGGGCAATCAGCTCCAGCATTTT. The genes are TRBV5-1 and TRBJ1-5; D is unclear. Germline lookup yields CDR1 SGHRS and CDR2 YFSETQ. The CDR3 runs to 13 residues.

The rearrangement links TRBV12-3 or TRBV12-4 to TRBJ1-2; TRBD1 matches 8 bases. The CDR3 contains 14 residues. The V and J ends lost 3 bases and 6 bases, in that order; junction bases with no gene match: 6. The CDR3 bases are TGTGCCAGCAGTTTGACCAGGGGGCACGATGGCTACACCTTC. Residues: CASSLTRGHDGYTF.

This clonotype was detected many times. J is TRBJ2-1 and V is TRBV28; TRBD1 matches 8 bases. CDR1 is MDHEN and CDR2 is SYDVKM in the germline V gene. The length of the CDR3 is 15 residues. The trim removed 5 bases at V and 1 base at J, leaving 4 bases unmatched. The CDR3 nucleotides are TGTGCCAGCAGTCCAGGGGGCGCATCCTACAATGAGCAGTTCTTC. It specifies CASSPGGASYNEQFF.

This clonotype has just a few counts. The chain uses TRBV10-3 and TRBJ1-3, with D unclear. V was trimmed by 6 bases and J by 0 bases, leaving 0 bases between them. Germline assignment: CDR1 ENHRY and CDR2 SYGVKD. The CDR3 sequence is 11 residues long. As DNA, the CDR3 is TGTGCCATCAGCTCTGGAAACACCATATATTTT. Translating gives CAISSGNTIYF.

This clonotype was counted at least ten times. This chain uses TRBV5-5 with TRBJ2-1, with TRBD2 as a possible D gene (7 bases). V was clipped by 2 bases and J by 7 bases, with 16 bases between them. Germline V lookup: CDR1 SGHKS, CDR2 YYEKEE (reference sequence). The CDR3 runs to 15 residues. The CDR3 DNA follows: TGTGCCAGCAGCTTAGGTTTCGGGGGGCGGAATGAGCAGTTCTTC. Protein: CASSLGFGGRNEQFF.

This clonotype appeared many times. This chain connects TRBV20-1 to TRBJ1-1; TRBD1 might be the D (6 bases). Germline-derived CDR1 and CDR2 are DFQATT and SNEGSKA (reference sequence). V dropped 4 bases and J dropped 1 base, with 13 bases sitting between them. This CDR3 is 14 amino acids long. The CDR3 DNA reads as TGCAGTGCTACAAGACAGGTTTCGAACACTGAAGCTTTCTTT. Protein product: CSATRQVSNTEAFF.

The chain couples TRBV19 to TRBJ2-1; 7 nucleotides align to TRBD2. Germline trimming cut 3 bases from V and 5 bases from J; bases unmatched to any gene: 13. This CDR3 is built from 17 residues. CDR1 and CDR2 (germline): LNHDA, SQIVND (reference sequence). The CDR3 region has the DNA TGTGCCAGTAGTATTTCTCGCTCGGAGCGGGGCCACAATGAGCAGTTCTTC. It yields the protein CASSISRSERGHNEQFF.

The rearrangement uses TRBV3-1 and TRBJ2-7; 10 bases agree with TRBD2. The trim removed 4 bases at V and 6 bases at J, leaving 0 bases unmatched. CDR3 size: 12 residues. Germline V gene lookup returns CDR1 LGHDT and CDR2 YNNKEL (reference sequence). CDR3 region: CASSLAGGEQYF. DNA for the CDR3: TGTGCCAGCAGCCTAGCGGGGGGCGAGCAGTACTTC.

This clonotype was recorded at least ten times. This chain joins TRBV29-1 and TRBJ2-7, with TRBD1 identical over 7 bases. Germline-derived CDR1 and CDR2 are SQVTM and ANQGSEA. The CDR3 contains 14 residues. J gave up 1 base and V 0 bases, and 3 bases lay outside the gene matches. The CDR3 region is CSVEDNRGSYEQYF. For the CDR3, the DNA is TGCAGCGTTGAAGATAACAGGGGATCCTACGAGCAGTACTTC.

The rearrangement links TRBV20-1 to TRBJ1-3, with TRBD1 matching over 7 bases. J lost 9 bases, V lost 6 bases, and 17 bases had no gene match. Germline V gene data show CDR1 as DFQATT and CDR2 as SNEGSKA (reference sequence). The CDR3 is made up of 15 amino acids. As DNA, the CDR3 is TGCAGTGCCCCCTCCAGTTGGGAACCAGGGGGCACCATATATTTT. The encoded protein is CSAPSSWEPGGTIYF.

Many counts were recorded for this clonotype. This chain uses TRBV7-2 with TRBJ1-1; D gene unclear. Germline CDR1 SGHTA, CDR2 FQGNSA. This CDR3 contains 11 residues. The CDR3, as DNA: TGTGCTACCGGGTGGAGCACTGAAGCTTTCTTT. Amino acids: CATGWSTEAFF.

This rearrangement joins TRBV3-1 to TRBJ2-1; D might be TRBD1 (6 bases). Trimming left V 5 bases short and J 4 bases short, with 9 bases between. The CDR3 spans 13 residues. The germline V gene has CDR1 LGHDT and CDR2 YNNKEL (reference sequence). The CDR3 sequence: CASSKTGYNEQFF. As DNA, the CDR3 is TGTGCCAGCAGCAAGACAGGTTACAATGAGCAGTTCTTC.

This clonotype was counted ten times or more. The J gene is TRBJ2-5, the V gene TRBV27; 7 positions agree with TRBD1. Germline CDR1 reads MNHEY; CDR2 reads SMNVEV (reference sequence). This CDR3 has 13 amino acids. V trimming: 6 bases; J trimming: 4 bases; junction bases outside the gene matches: 5. CDR3 sequence (DNA): TGTGCCAGCAGACCGACAGGGAGAGAGACCCAGTACTTC. Residues: CASRPTGRETQYF.

This clonotype has a count of ten or more. The V and J genes are TRBV4-1 and TRBJ2-1, with 12 nucleotides matching TRBD2. J lost 0 bases, V lost 2 bases, and 8 bases had no gene match. Germline loops: CDR1 MGHRA, CDR2 YSYEKL. The CDR3 covers 19 residues. The CDR3 DNA reads TGCGCCAGCAGCCAACAACTAGCGGGGGGCCTGAGCTCCTACAATGAGCAGTTCTTC. Amino acids: CASSQQLAGGLSSYNEQFF.

This clonotype appeared many times. The chain recombines TRBV12-3 or TRBV12-4 with TRBJ2-2, with TRBD2 matching 10 bases. V was clipped by 3 bases and J by 0 bases; unmatched bases: 1. CDR3 length: 16 residues. The CDR3 here is CASSFTSGANTGELFF. CDR3 coding DNA: TGTGCCAGCAGTTTTACTAGCGGGGCGAACACCGGGGAGCTGTTTTTT.

This clonotype was counted ten times or more. In DNA form, the CDR3 reads TGCGCCAGCAGCTTAATAATCCCGGGACAGGCCACGTCAACTGGGGCCAACGTCCTGACTTTC. This codes for CASSLIIPGQATSTGANVLTF. The V gene is TRBV5-1, the J gene TRBJ2-6, with 8 bases lining up with TRBD1. Germline trimming cut 2 bases from V and 2 bases from J; bases unmatched to any gene: 18. This CDR3 contains 21 residues. Germline CDR1 SGHRS, CDR2 YFSETQ.

This sequence joins TRBV14 and TRBJ1-3; D gene ambiguous. V was pared by 2 bases and J by 4 bases, with 12 bases between. The CDR3 extends over 15 amino acids. The germline V gene has CDR1 SGHDN and CDR2 FVKESK. The CDR3 region is CASSQSYTYGNTIYF. Here the CDR3 DNA reads TGTGCCAGCAGCCAATCATACACCTACGGAAACACCATATATTTT.

The V and J genes are TRBV3-1 and TRBJ1-5; D ambiguous. There are 14 residues in the CDR3. CDR1 and CDR2 from the germline V gene are LGHDT and YNNKEL (reference sequence). Trimming removed 1 base at V and 4 bases at J, with 8 bases between. The CDR3 protein is CASSQGGGNQPQHF. In DNA form, the CDR3 reads TGTGCCAGCAGCCAAGGGGGTGGGAATCAGCCCCAGCATTTT.

This clonotype was counted between two and nine times. This likely traces to a read error, being one base from a far larger clone. This chain connects TRBV6-1 to TRBJ1-1; possibly TRBD1 for D (5 bases). CDR1 MNHNS and CDR2 SASEGT come from the germline V gene. This CDR3 is built from 14 residues. This CDR3 reads CASKPLGGDIEASF. CDR3 bases: TGTGCCAGCAAACCCCTGGGGGGGGATATTGAAGCTTCCTTT.